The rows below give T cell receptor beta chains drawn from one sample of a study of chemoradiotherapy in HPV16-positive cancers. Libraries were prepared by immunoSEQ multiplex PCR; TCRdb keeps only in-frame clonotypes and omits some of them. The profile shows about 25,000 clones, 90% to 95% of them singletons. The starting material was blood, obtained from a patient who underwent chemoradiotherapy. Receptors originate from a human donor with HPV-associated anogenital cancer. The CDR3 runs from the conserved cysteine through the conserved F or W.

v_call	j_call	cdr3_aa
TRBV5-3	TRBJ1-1	CARSATRDRGLGNTEAFF
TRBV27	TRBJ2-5	CASSSRGSGEETQYF
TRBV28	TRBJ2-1	CASGWSSGYNEQFF
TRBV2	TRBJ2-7	CASTVPGTETYEQYF
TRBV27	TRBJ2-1	CASSPWDLYNEQFF
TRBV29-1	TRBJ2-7	CSVSGQAHEQYF
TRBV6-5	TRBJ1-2	CASSLGGGYGYTF
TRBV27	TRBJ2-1	CASSLTRGLLNEQFF
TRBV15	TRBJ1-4	CATSIPGQGREKLFF
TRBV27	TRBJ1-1	CASNGHLNTEAFF
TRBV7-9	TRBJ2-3	CASSGTGDTQYF
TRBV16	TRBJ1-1	CASSQSGGFNTEAFF
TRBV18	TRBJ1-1	CASSLNRDTEAFF
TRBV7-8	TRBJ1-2	CASSSTTTGSLGYTF
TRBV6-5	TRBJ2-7	CASSYSTKEQYF
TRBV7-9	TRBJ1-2	CASSPRDTQNYGYTF
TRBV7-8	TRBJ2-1	CASSEGQVEQFF
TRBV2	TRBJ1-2	CASRERRDGTYGYTF
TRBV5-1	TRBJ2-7	CASSPDRTYEQYF
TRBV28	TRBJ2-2	CASSAPGGGGTGELFF
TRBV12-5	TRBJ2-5	CASGTSGGEETQYF
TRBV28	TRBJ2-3	CASSSPGQGRDTQYF
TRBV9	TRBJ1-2	CASSVGDDIGGYTF
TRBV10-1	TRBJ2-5	CASSESPGAQETQYF
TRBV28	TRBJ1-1	CASKDRLNTEAFF
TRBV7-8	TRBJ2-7	CASSSVAGRSYEQYF
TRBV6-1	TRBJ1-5	CASSERRRGEQPQHF
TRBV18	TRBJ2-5	CASSPPGGRETQYF
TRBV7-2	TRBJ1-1	CASSLNTEAFF
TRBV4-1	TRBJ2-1	CASSPTTGRALGSYNEQFF
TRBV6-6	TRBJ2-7	CASSSTSGASYEQYF
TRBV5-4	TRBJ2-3	CASSLGLAGATDTQYF
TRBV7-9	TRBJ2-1	CASSDWSLEQFF